The sequence of this TCR beta chain was determined in a study of T cells in localized non-small cell lung cancer. Findings and limits, study-wide: Tumor samples were not multi-region, leaving intratumor heterogeneity unexcluded. Higher blood T cell density went with longer overall survival. The study found T cell clonality highest in uninvolved adjacent lung, above tumor.

Trimming removed 6 bases at V and 6 bases at J, with 12 bases between. CDR1 and CDR2 from the germline V gene are MNHGY and SAAAGT. This CDR3 region has 14 residues. Clones were sequenced by immunoSEQ multiplex PCR, and TCRdb holds only the in-frame ones, with some missing. Found here are more than 1,000 clones, approximately 25% of them singletons; the top ten hold more than 14%. This clone was picked up a small number of times. Its antigen is not identified. J is TRBJ1-6 and V is TRBV6-8, with D possibly TRBD1 on 5 matching bases. The clonotype originates from a woman between 40 and 69 years old with stage I squamous cell lung carcinoma. Sample: normal lung tissue next to the tumor, taken before any cancer treatment. The CDR3 region has the DNA TGTGCCAGCAGCCCGGGACTCCTTAATTCACCCCTCCACTTT. Protein sequence: CASSPGLLNSPLHF.